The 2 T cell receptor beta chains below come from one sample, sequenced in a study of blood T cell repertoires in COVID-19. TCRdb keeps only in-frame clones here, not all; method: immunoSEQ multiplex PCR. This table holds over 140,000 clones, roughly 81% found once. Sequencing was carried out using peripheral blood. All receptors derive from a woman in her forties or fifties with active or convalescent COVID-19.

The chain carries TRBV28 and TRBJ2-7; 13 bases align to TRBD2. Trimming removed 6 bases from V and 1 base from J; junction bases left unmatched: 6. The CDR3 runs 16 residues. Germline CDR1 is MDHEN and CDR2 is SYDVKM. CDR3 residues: CASRVWGLAGSYEQYF. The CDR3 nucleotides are TGTGCCAGCAGAGTTTGGGGACTAGCGGGATCCTACGAGCAGTACTTC.

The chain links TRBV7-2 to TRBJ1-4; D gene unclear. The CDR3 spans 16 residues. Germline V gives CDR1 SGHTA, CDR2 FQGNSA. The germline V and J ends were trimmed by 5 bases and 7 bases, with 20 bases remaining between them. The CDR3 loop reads CASSARRAVRGEKLFF. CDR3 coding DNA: TGTGCCAGCAGCGCCCGCCGAGCAGTGCGGGGTGAAAAACTGTTTTTT. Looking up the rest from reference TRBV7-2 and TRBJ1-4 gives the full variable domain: GAGVSQSPSNKVTEKGKDVELRCDPISGHTALYWYRQSLGQGLEFLIYFQGNSAPDKSGLPSDRFSAERTGGSVSTLTIQRTQQEDSAVYLCASSARRAVRGEKLFFGSGTQLSVL.